Described below is a single T cell receptor beta chain sequence and its context. Its antigen is not yet known. Per-base quality was not reported, and no clone a single base away is much larger than it. This sample was included in a study of control samples from healthy donors and cancer patients (dated by TCRdb to about 2020). The method was the immunoSEQ multiplex PCR assay. TCRdb re-hosts the immuneACCESS table, in-frame sequences only. Its copies lack some clones; in the studies checked, an unresolved V gene accounts for under half of them, and the cause for the rest is not known. The sample profile shows approximately 84,000 clones; about nine tenths of them were found once. The top ten hold around a sixth of the sample. Taken from the germline V gene, the CDR1 and CDR2 loops are KGHSH and LQKENI. The cysteine opens and the phenylalanine closes a CDR3 of 17 amino acids. Just the 51-base CDR3 DNA is kept, in frame starting at base 1. The V end gives up 2 bases and the J end 0 bases, leaving 5 bases in the junction not matched to a gene.

The clonotype was recovered from a young man in good health. The sample comprised blood. Recombination connected TRBV18 to TRBJ2-2, with TRBD1 matching 8 junction bases. The DNA reads TGTGCCAGCTCACCAGTGACAGGGGCCACGAACACCGGGGAGCTGTTTTTT. The resulting protein is CASSPVTGATNTGELFF.